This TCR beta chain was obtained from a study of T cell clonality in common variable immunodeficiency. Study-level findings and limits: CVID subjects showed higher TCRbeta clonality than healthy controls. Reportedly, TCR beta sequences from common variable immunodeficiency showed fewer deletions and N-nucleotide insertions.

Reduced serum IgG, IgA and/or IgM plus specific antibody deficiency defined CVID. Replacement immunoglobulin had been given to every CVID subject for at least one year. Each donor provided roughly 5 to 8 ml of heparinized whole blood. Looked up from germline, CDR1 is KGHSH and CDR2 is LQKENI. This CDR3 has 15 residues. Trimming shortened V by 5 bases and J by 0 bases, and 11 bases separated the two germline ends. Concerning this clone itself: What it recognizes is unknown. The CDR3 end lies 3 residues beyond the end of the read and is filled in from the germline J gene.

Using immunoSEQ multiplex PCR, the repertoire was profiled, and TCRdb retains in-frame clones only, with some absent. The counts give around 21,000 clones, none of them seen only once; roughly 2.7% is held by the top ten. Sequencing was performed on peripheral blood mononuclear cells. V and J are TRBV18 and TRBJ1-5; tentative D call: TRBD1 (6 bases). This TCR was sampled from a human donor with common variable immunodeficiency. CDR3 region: CASSEGQYSNQPQHF. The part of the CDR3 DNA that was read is TGTGCCAGCTCAGAAGGACAGTATAGCAATCAGCCC.